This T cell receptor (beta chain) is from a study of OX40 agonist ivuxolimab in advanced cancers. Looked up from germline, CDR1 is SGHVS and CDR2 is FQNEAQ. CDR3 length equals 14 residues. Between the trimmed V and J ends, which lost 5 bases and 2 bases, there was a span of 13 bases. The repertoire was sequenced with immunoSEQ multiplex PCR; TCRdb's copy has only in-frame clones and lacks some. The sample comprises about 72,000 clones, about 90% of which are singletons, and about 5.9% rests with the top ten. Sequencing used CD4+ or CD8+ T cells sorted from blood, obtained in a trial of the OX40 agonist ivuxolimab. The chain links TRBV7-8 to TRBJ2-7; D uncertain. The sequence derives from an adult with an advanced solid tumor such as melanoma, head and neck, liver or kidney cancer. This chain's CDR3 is CASSPPLQTYEQYF. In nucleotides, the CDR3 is TGTGCCAGCAGCCCCCCGTTACAGACCTACGAGCAGTACTTC.